These 30 T cell receptor beta chains were sequenced from one sample in a study of cytomegalovirus exposure and HLA in healthy donors. A multiplex PCR was run with 60 Vbeta primers and 13 Jbeta primers. Only in-frame clones appear in the TCRdb table, and some are missing; sequencing was by immunoSEQ multiplex PCR. The table lists 160,000 or so clones, roughly 73% of them singletons, with roughly 1.4% in the top ten. The sequencing input was PBMCs. The receptors were sampled from a woman aged 30 to 39 in good health and CMV-seronegative.

This clone was detected only a few times. The chain carries TRBV5-1 and TRBJ2-1; 10 nucleotides agree with TRBD1. V trimming: 0 bases; J trimming: 15 bases; junction bases outside the gene matches: 6. This CDR3 has 13 residues. The germline V gene encodes CDR1 SGHRS and CDR2 YFSETQ. The CDR3: CASSLEDRGIRFF. CDR3 DNA sequence: TGCGCCAGCAGCTTGGAGGACAGGGGGATTCGGTTCTTC.

V gene TRBV7-2 combines with J gene TRBJ2-1; TRBD2 aligns across 11 bases. The CDR3 contains 15 residues. CDR1 SGHTA and CDR2 FQGNSA come from the germline V gene. V was clipped by 3 bases and J by 9 bases; unmatched bases: 7. The CDR3 DNA follows: TGTGCCAGCAGCTTTAGTAGCGGGGGGGTATCTGAGCAGTTCTTC. Its protein is CASSFSSGGVSEQFF.

The chain links TRBV2 to TRBJ1-3, with 7 bases matching TRBD1. The germline gives CDR1 SNHLY, CDR2 FYNNEI. The CDR3 covers 14 residues. J lost 1 base, V lost 7 bases, and 4 bases had no gene match. The CDR3 nucleotides read TGTGCCAGCACGAGGGGGCCATCTGGAAACACCATATATTTT. Translating gives CASTRGPSGNTIYF. The full variable domain, in which reference TRBV2 and TRBJ1-3 provide the parts outside the CDR3, is EPEVTQTPSHQVTQMGQEVILRCVPISNHLYFYWYRQILGQKVEFLVSFYNNEISEKSEIFDDQFSVERPDGSNFTLKIRSTKLEDSAMYFCASTRGPSGNTIYFGEGSWLTVV.

The rearrangement links TRBV29-1 to TRBJ2-1, with 9 nucleotides matching TRBD2. From germline, CDR1 is SQVTM and CDR2 ANQGSEA. The junction had 10 bases not matched to a gene; V was cut back by 0 bases and J by 4 bases. The CDR3 covers 17 residues. CDR3 sequence reads: CSVEELPAGGPYNEQFF. The CDR3, as DNA: TGCAGCGTTGAAGAACTCCCAGCGGGGGGCCCATACAATGAGCAGTTCTTC.

This clone has just one count. The chain employs TRBV7-2 and TRBJ2-5; 10 bases agree with TRBD1. V lost 1 base and J lost 4; bases outside the gene matches: 9. Germline assignment: CDR1 SGHTA and CDR2 FQGNSA. The CDR3 sequence is 17 residues long. This CDR3 reads CASSLVFPGQGRETQYF. DNA for the CDR3: TGTGCCAGCAGCTTAGTCTTCCCGGGACAGGGGCGAGAGACCCAGTACTTC.

The genes are TRBV4-2 and TRBJ1-5; D is unresolved. Per germline, CDR1 LGHNA and CDR2 YNFKEQ. Trimming took off 1 base at V and 5 bases at J, with 6 bases between the two ends. The CDR3 is made up of 13 amino acids. CDR3 in amino acids: CASSQGGDQPQHF. The CDR3 nucleotides read TGTGCCAGCAGCCAAGGAGGAGATCAGCCCCAGCATTTT.

The chain is built from TRBV6-1 and TRBJ1-5; D not resolved. The CDR3 spans 16 residues. The V gene lost 0 bases and the J gene lost 2 bases, with 11 bases spanning the gap. The germline CDR1 and CDR2 sequences are MNHNS and SASEGT. The CDR3 coding sequence is TGTGCCAGCAGTGAAGCGCGAGCGATCGGCAATCAGCCCCAGCATTTT. It codes for CASSEARAIGNQPQHF.

The gene calls are TRBV7-2 and TRBJ1-4; D perhaps matches TRBD1 (5 bases). This CDR3 comprises 14 residues. Germline CDR1 is SGHTA and CDR2 is FQGNSA. Trimming removed 2 bases from V and 8 bases from J, with 12 bases in between. The CDR3: CASSLLGGGEKLFF. The DNA for the CDR3 is TGTGCCAGCAGCTTATTGGGGGGAGGCGAAAAACTGTTTTTT.

The chain has TRBV7-9 and TRBJ1-1; maybe TRBD1 (6 bases). This CDR3 has 14 amino acids. V lost 6 bases to trimming and J lost 4 bases, with 15 bases between them. CDR1 SEHNR and CDR2 FQNEAQ come from the germline V gene (reference sequence). CDR3 DNA sequence: TGTGCCAGCAGAGGCAGGGGCTCGGGCACTGAAGCTTTCTTT. This codes for CASRGRGSGTEAFF. Complete variable domain (other parts from reference TRBV7-9 and TRBJ1-1): DTGVSQNPRHKITKRGQNVTFRCDPISEHNRLYWYRQTLGQGPEFLTYFQNEAQLEKSRLLSDRFSAERPKGSFSTLEIQRTEQGDSAMYLCASRGRGSGTEAFFGQGTRLTVV.

J is TRBJ1-5 and V is TRBV4-1; 7 nucleotides align to TRBD1. V was clipped by 1 base and J by 5 bases; unmatched bases: 8. The CDR3 loop spans 16 amino acids. CDR1 and CDR2 (germline): MGHRA, YSYEKL. Here the CDR3 DNA reads TGCGCCAGCAGCCAAGTGGAAGGGGGCTTATATCAGCCCCAGCATTTT. It is translated as CASSQVEGGLYQPQHF.

This clone appeared many times. The V and J genes are TRBV5-6 and TRBJ2-1; D remains unclear. CDR3 length equals 14 residues. V dropped 1 base and J dropped 4 bases, with 9 bases sitting between them. Germline V lookup: CDR1 SGHDT, CDR2 YYEEEE. CDR3 region: CASSLIQPYNEQFF. CDR3 nucleotide sequence: TGTGCCAGCAGCTTGATACAGCCTTACAATGAGCAGTTCTTC.

This clone was observed once. This sequence joins TRBV19 and TRBJ1-5, with 9 bases matching TRBD1. V dropped 5 bases and J dropped 1; count of bases not matched to a gene: 9. The CDR3 extends over 17 amino acids. Germline lookup yields CDR1 LNHDA and CDR2 SQIVND (reference sequence). The CDR3 loop is CASSPQDRGRSNQPQHF. CDR3 bases: TGTGCCAGTAGTCCCCAGGACAGGGGACGGAGCAATCAGCCCCAGCATTTT.

The chain has TRBV19 and TRBJ2-3; 8 nucleotides agree with TRBD2. The CDR3 runs 14 residues. CDR1 and CDR2 (germline): LNHDA, SQIVND (reference sequence). After removal of 6 bases from V and 8 bases from J, the junction contained 10 bases not matched to a gene. CDR3 DNA sequence: TGTGCCAGTAGGCCCCGGGAGGGACCGGGTACGCAGTATTTT. Its protein product is CASRPREGPGTQYF.

CDR3 nucleotide sequence: TGTGCCACCAGCAGAGGCAGGCGAGATCAGCCCCAGCATTTT. Its protein product is CATSRGRRDQPQHF. This chain connects TRBV15 to TRBJ1-5; unclear D gene. V was trimmed by 1 base and J by 5 bases, leaving 9 bases between them. Germline lookup yields CDR1 LNHNV and CDR2 YYDKDF (reference sequence). The CDR3 covers 14 residues.

The V and J genes are TRBV7-8 and TRBJ2-7; D unresolved. The CDR3 has 14 amino acids. Germline V gene data show CDR1 as SGHVS and CDR2 as FQNEAQ. The V gene lost 4 bases and the J gene lost 2 bases, with 12 bases spanning the gap. CDR3 loop: CASSSPPRAYEQYF. In nucleotides, the CDR3 is TGTGCCAGCAGCTCGCCACCGAGAGCCTACGAGCAGTACTTC.

This clone was counted between two and nine times. The V call is TRBV27, the J call TRBJ1-1, with no clear D. Germline CDR1 and CDR2: MNHEY and SMNVEV (reference sequence). The CDR3 is 13 residues long. Trimming took off 3 bases at V and 5 bases at J, with 10 bases between the two ends. This chain's CDR3 is CASSFSGVTEAFF. CDR3 nucleotide sequence: TGTGCCAGCAGTTTTTCGGGAGTTACTGAAGCTTTCTTT.

This clone was observed a single time. This CDR3 is also generated by other DNA sequences in the sample. CDR3 sequence reads: CASSLAGGETQYF. In nucleotides, the CDR3 is TGCGCCAGCAGCTTGGCGGGGGGTGAGACCCAGTACTTC. The rearrangement links TRBV5-1 to TRBJ2-5, with 7 bases fitting TRBD2. From germline, CDR1 is SGHRS and CDR2 YFSETQ. The CDR3 loop spans 13 amino acids. With V trimmed by 0 bases and J by 5 bases, 1 base remained unmatched. Full variable domain (outside the CDR3, taken from reference TRBV5-1 and TRBJ2-5): KAGVTQTPRYLIKTRGQQVTLSCSPISGHRSVSWYQQTPGQGLQFLFEYFSETQRNKGNFPGRFSGRQFSNSRSEMNVSTLELGDSALYLCASSLAGGETQYFGPGTRLLVL.

This rearrangement joins TRBV19 to TRBJ2-4; possibly TRBD2 for D (5 bases). Trimming removed 6 bases from V and 3 bases from J, with 12 bases in between. This CDR3 is 14 amino acids long. In germline, CDR1 is LNHDA, CDR2 SQIVND (reference sequence). CDR3 coding DNA: TGTGCCAGTAGCCCCCCGAGGGACAAAAACATTCAGTACTTC. It is translated as CASSPPRDKNIQYF.

Only a few counts were recorded for this clone. This chain uses TRBV2 with TRBJ2-7; D is unresolved. In germline, CDR1 is SNHLY, CDR2 FYNNEI. The CDR3 has 11 amino acids. Trimming removed 7 bases at V and 5 bases at J, with 9 bases between. CDR3 loop: CASNLGDEQYF. The CDR3 DNA is TGTGCCAGCAATTTGGGCGACGAGCAGTACTTC.

This clone occurred a few times. V usage is TRBV5-1 and J usage is TRBJ1-1, with 7 positions matching TRBD1. Germline loops: CDR1 SGHRS, CDR2 YFSETQ. This CDR3 comprises 13 residues. Germline trimming cut 2 bases from V and 6 bases from J; bases unmatched to any gene: 4. CDR3 loop: CASSLGTVAEAFF. For the CDR3, the DNA is TGCGCCAGCAGCTTAGGGACAGTTGCTGAAGCTTTCTTT.

J is TRBJ1-1 and V is TRBV18; a weak D match, TRBD1 (5 bases). CDR3 length: 14 amino acids. Trimming removed 2 bases at V and 4 bases at J, with 11 bases between. Germline values: CDR1 KGHSH, CDR2 LQKENI. As DNA, the CDR3 is TGTGCCAGCTCACCAAAAGGGGAAAGCACTGAAGCTTTCTTT. Protein product: CASSPKGESTEAFF.

A few counts support this clone. This chain connects TRBV19 to TRBJ1-1; 8 positions match TRBD1. This CDR3 has 14 residues. V gave up 7 bases and J gave up 3 bases; unmatched junction bases: 7. Per the germline V gene, CDR1 is LNHDA and CDR2 is SQIVND (reference sequence). The CDR3 region is CASTKTGVDTEAFF. The DNA of the CDR3 is TGTGCCAGTACCAAGACAGGGGTTGACACTGAAGCTTTCTTT.

The rearrangement joins TRBV2 to TRBJ2-2; 8 bases are shared with TRBD2. This CDR3 comprises 15 residues. The ends lost 3 bases at V and 6 bases at J; junction bases unmatched: 6. Per the germline V gene, CDR1 is SNHLY and CDR2 is FYNNEI. The CDR3, as DNA: TGTGCCAGCAGTGATGATAGCGGGGACCCCGGGGAGCTGTTTTTT. Translated: CASSDDSGDPGELFF.

A few counts support this clone. The V and J genes are TRBV5-1 and TRBJ1-1, with D hard to call. Germline CDR1 reads SGHRS; CDR2 reads YFSETQ. V was pared by 0 bases and J by 5 bases, with 17 bases between. The CDR3 sequence is 16 residues long. Here the CDR3 reads CASSLETKEATTEAFF. The CDR3 coding sequence is TGCGCCAGCAGCTTGGAAACTAAGGAGGCGACAACTGAAGCTTTCTTT.

This chain connects TRBV7-9 to TRBJ2-6; perhaps TRBD1 as D (6 bases). Trimming removed 1 base at V and 0 bases at J, with 10 bases between. This CDR3 has 17 amino acids. Germline values: CDR1 SEHNR, CDR2 FQNEAQ (reference sequence). CDR3 sequence (DNA): TGTGCCAGCAGCTTAGGGACGGACAGCTCTGGGGCCAACGTCCTGACTTTC. As protein: CASSLGTDSSGANVLTF.

The chain joins TRBV9 to TRBJ2-7; no definite D call. Per the germline V gene, CDR1 is SGDLS and CDR2 is YYNGEE. This CDR3 is 14 amino acids long. The V end was cut by 3 bases, the J end by 0 bases, with 10 bases between. CDR3 amino acids: CASSESPRSYEQYF. The DNA for the CDR3 is TGTGCCAGCAGCGAAAGCCCTCGCTCCTACGAGCAGTACTTC.

The chain carries TRBV30 and TRBJ2-5, with 11 bases matching TRBD1. V trimming: 4 bases; J trimming: 4 bases; junction bases outside the gene matches: 8. CDR1 is GTSNPN and CDR2 is SVGIG in the germline V gene (reference sequence). The CDR3 totals 15 residues. The CDR3 coding sequence is TGTGCCTGGACTTCGGGACAGGGGGGGGCAGAGACCCAGTACTTC. Encoded protein: CAWTSGQGGAETQYF.

This chain connects TRBV10-3 to TRBJ1-5; tentatively, D is TRBD1 (5 bases). From germline, CDR1 is ENHRY and CDR2 SYGVKD. The ends were cut back, 9 bases at V and 0 bases at J, with 9 bases in the middle. CDR3 length: 13 residues. The CDR3, as DNA: TGTGCCATTCGGGACTTTAGCAATCAGCCCCAGCATTTT. Its translation is CAIRDFSNQPQHF.

V and J are TRBV30 and TRBJ2-7; a weak D match, TRBD1 (6 bases). The germline CDR1 and CDR2 sequences are GTSNPN and SVGIG (reference sequence). V lost 3 bases and J lost 2, with 17 bases in between. This CDR3 region has 15 residues. The DNA for the CDR3 is TGTGCCTGGAGCCCGGACAGCTACTCGACCTACGAGCAGTACTTC. It codes for CAWSPDSYSTYEQYF.

This clone was observed a few times. The gene calls are TRBV2 and TRBJ1-1; a weak D match, TRBD1 (6 bases). V lost 9 bases to trimming and J lost 5 bases, with 16 bases between them. Germline CDR1 and CDR2: SNHLY and FYNNEI. The CDR3 is 13 amino acids. For the CDR3, the DNA is TGTGCCAGGGCTCAGCCAGGGGATACTGAAGCTTTCTTT. Protein: CARAQPGDTEAFF.